These T cell receptor beta chains were read from a single sample in a study of long-term antiretroviral therapy in people with HIV. The data were produced by immunoSEQ multiplex PCR, yet TCRdb's version contains in-frame clones alone and is incomplete. The sample holds approximately 32,000 clones, 83% seen once. Sequenced material: unsorted PBMCs, taken 0.4 years before starting antiretroviral therapy. The origin of the receptors is a man between 18 and 35 years old with HIV. Each CDR3 is given with its conserved first and last residue. D genes are given only for firm matches. Some rows mark clone size as missing; the rest say once, few, many or name a class of expanded clone.

clone_size,d_call,v_call,j_call,cdr3_aa,cdr3_nt
once,.,TRBV27,TRBJ1-3,CASSRYMGPSSGNTIYF,TGTGCCAGCAGCCGTTACATGGGGCCGAGCTCTGGAAACACCATATATTTT
.,.,TRBV19,TRBJ1-5,CASSLPPRQISNQPQHF,TGTGCCAGTAGTCTCCCGCCCCGACAGATTAGCAATCAGCCCCAGCATTTT
once,TRBD1,TRBV9,TRBJ1-1,CASSVDGTGTNAFF,TGTGCCAGCAGCGTAGATGGGACAGGGACAAACGCTTTCTTT
few,.,TRBV10-3,TRBJ2-1,CASSPDQYNEQFF,TGTGCCAGCAGCCCTGACCAGTACAATGAGCAGTTCTTC
.,TRBD1,TRBV6-1,TRBJ2-2,CASSVRTGGSLGTGELFF,TGTGCCAGCAGTGTTCGGACAGGGGGCTCCCTCGGCACCGGGGAGCTGTTTTTT
few,.,TRBV2,TRBJ1-4,CASSPGGEKLFF,TGTGCCAGCAGTCCTGGGGGTGAAAAACTGTTTTTT
.,.,TRBV9,TRBJ2-2,CASSPRRSTTGELFF,TGTGCCAGCAGCCCCCGACGTTCTACTACCGGGGAGCTGTTTTTT
.,TRBD2,TRBV2,TRBJ2-1,CASSRAGGLVSEQFF,TGTGCCAGCAGTCGGGCGGGGGGGCTAGTCAGTGAGCAGTTCTTC
.,.,TRBV6-1,TRBJ2-7,CASFALGYEQYF,TGTGCCAGCTTCGCGCTTGGCTACGAGCAGTACTTC
.,TRBD2,TRBV28,TRBJ2-5,CASSLFDETGGETQYF,TGTGCCAGCAGTCTCTTTGACGAGACGGGGGGAGAGACCCAGTACTTC
.,.,TRBV5-6,TRBJ1-6,CASSWAGASYNSPLHF,TGTGCCAGCAGCTGGGCAGGGGCTTCCTATAATTCACCCCTCCACTTT
once,.,TRBV4-2,TRBJ2-3,CASSQVDPRDTQYF,TGTGCCAGCAGCCAGGTTGACCCCCGGGATACGCAGTATTTT
few,.,TRBV7-9,TRBJ1-1,CASSWTDWNTEAFF,TGTGCCAGCAGCTGGACAGATTGGAACACTGAAGCTTTCTTT
.,TRBD1,TRBV6-1,TRBJ2-7,CASSQDRYSYEQYF,TGTGCCAGCAGCCAGGACAGGTACTCCTACGAGCAGTACTTC
.,.,TRBV13,TRBJ2-7,CASTTSTGKAYEQYF,TGTGCCAGCACCACATCGACAGGAAAGGCCTACGAGCAGTACTTC
once,TRBD2,TRBV5-1,TRBJ2-3,CASSLEAGGTDTQYF,TGCGCCAGCAGCTTGGAAGCGGGGGGGACAGATACGCAGTATTTT
.,.,TRBV15,TRBJ2-7,CATSRDEDEQYF,TGTGCCACCAGCAGAGATGAGGACGAGCAGTACTTC
.,.,TRBV28,TRBJ2-3,CASSPGVGTDTQYF,TGTGCCAGCAGTCCAGGGGTTGGAACAGATACGCAGTATTTT
.,TRBD1,TRBV10-3,TRBJ1-1,CAIRTGDTEAFF,TGTGCCATACGGACAGGGGACACTGAAGCTTTCTTT
.,TRBD1,TRBV11-2,TRBJ1-1,CASSLLQGNTEAFF,TGTGCCAGCAGCTTACTACAGGGGAATACTGAAGCTTTCTTT